This TCR beta chain emerged from a study of shared T cell receptors in the human thymus (dated by TCRdb to the early 2020s). At the level of the whole study: The study examined how self-reactive, shared T-cell receptor alpha chains are generated in the human thymus.

Receptors were amplified or captured by the immunoSEQ multiplex PCR assay. TCRdb obtained this table from immuneACCESS and retained in-frame rearrangements with V and J assigned. These tables miss some clones; where compared with another copy, unresolved V genes account for less than half of the shortfall, and the remainder is unexplained. This sample comprises 500,000 to 850,000 clones, over 75% of them detected only once. The leading ten clones occupy about 0.0094% of the sample. Based on the germline V gene (reference sequence), the CDR1 and CDR2 sequences are LNHDA and SQIVND. Unmatched junction bases come to 17, with V trimmed by 3 bases and J by 5 bases. The CDR3 spans 20 residues, from the cysteine through the phenylalanine. This entry keeps only the CDR3 DNA: 60 bases, framed from base 1. With respect to this clone: Its antigen remains undetermined. The sample holds no much larger clone one base away, and base qualities are not on file.

These records were also assigned to another study, of human thymus T cells. From the second report: Donors were immunologically healthy infants undergoing open corrective cardiac surgery for congenital heart defects in Finland. Thymus tissue was collected as surgical resects that were removed during corrective cardiac surgery. Usage of V and J gene segments appeared to be biased in both the thymic and the peripheral blood repertoires. The related research reported highly overlapping thymic TCR repertoires among unrelated individuals. The study described the TCR alpha and beta repertoires in eight or nine infant thymus samples and a few matching peripheral blood samples. Donor ages ranged from about 7 to 244 days, and the cohort comprised about six male and two female infants. After being mechanically released from the tissue, thymocytes were kept at -70 degrees C in pellets of about 8.5-32 million cells. A QIAsymphony instrument was used to extract genomic DNA from frozen cell pellets. The immunoSEQ multiplex PCR assay was used to amplify the TCRB and TCRAD loci from a standardized quantity of quality-controlled genomic DNA. The V(D)J region was spanned by amplicons of a length sufficient to cover the CDR3 and to identify V and J genes. The commercial immunoSEQ service was used to sequence amplicons on an Illumina platform. Primer bias and sequencing errors were corrected as previously described, and TCRAD and TCRB definitions were based on the IMGT database. immunoSEQ Analyzer 3.0 and VDJTools were used for repertoire analysis, which covered basic statistics, V/J segment usage, diversity estimates, rarefaction and pairwise overlap. Diversity was estimated with Chao1, ChaoE, Efron-Thisted, Shannon and inverse Simpson indices, and also on datasets down-sampled to the smallest sample. Repertoire overlap used strict matching of CDR3 nucleotide sequence, V gene and J gene, with Jaccard-based multidimensional scaling clustering. On average, thymus samples gave around 880,000 unique TCRB clonotypes, whereas blood samples gave about 84,000.

The material sequenced was thymocytes. The chain joins TRBV19 to TRBJ2-5; 14 nucleotides in the junction match TRBD2. The origin of this receptor is a boy under two years old with a congenital heart defect. Donor details come from another sample of the same person, matched by shared clones. The CDR3 is CASSIPTTSGRAGGQETQYF. The nucleotide sequence reads TGTGCCAGTAGTATCCCAACGACTAGCGGGAGGGCCGGGGGGCAGGAGACCCAGTACTTC.